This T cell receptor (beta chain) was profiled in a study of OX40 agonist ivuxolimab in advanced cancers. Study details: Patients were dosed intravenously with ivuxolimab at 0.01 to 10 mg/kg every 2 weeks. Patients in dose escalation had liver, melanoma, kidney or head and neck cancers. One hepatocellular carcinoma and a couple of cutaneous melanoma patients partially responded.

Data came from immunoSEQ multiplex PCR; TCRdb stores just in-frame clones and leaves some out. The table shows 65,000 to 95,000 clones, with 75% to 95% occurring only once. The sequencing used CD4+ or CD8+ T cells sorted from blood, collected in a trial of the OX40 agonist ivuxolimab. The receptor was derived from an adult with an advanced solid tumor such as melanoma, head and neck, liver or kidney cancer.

The DNA of the CDR3 is TGTGCCAGCGGGGGGGGATCGTTCTACAATGAGCAGTTCTTC. Translation gives CASGGGSFYNEQFF. The gene calls are TRBV28 and TRBJ2-1; 7 positions agree with TRBD2. This CDR3 comprises 14 residues. Germline CDR1 reads MDHEN; CDR2 reads SYDVKM. Trimming at V came to 8 bases and at J to 3 bases, leaving 7 bases not matched to a gene.